A single sample gave rise to the 5 T cell receptor beta chains below, sequenced in a study of blood T cell repertoires in COVID-19. Data came from immunoSEQ multiplex PCR; TCRdb stores just in-frame clones and leaves some out. Of more than 120,000 clones detected, roughly 86% appear once; the ten largest clones hold around 0.91%. The sample was peripheral blood. These receptors came from a woman between 50 and 59 years old with acute or convalescent COVID-19.

This clone appeared a single time. The CDR3 protein is CSGDRQGYGYTF. The CDR3, as DNA: TGCAGCGGGGACAGGCAAGGGTATGGCTACACCTTC. V and J are TRBV29-1 and TRBJ1-2, with 8 bases that match TRBD1. V lost 7 bases and J lost 5; bases outside the gene matches: 6. Germline CDR1 and CDR2: SQVTM and ANQGSEA. The CDR3 contains 12 residues.

The genes are TRBV7-7 and TRBJ1-4, with 9 nucleotides matching TRBD1. This CDR3 is built from 14 residues. Germline lookup yields CDR1 SSHAT and CDR2 FNYEAQ (reference sequence). The trim removed 5 bases at V and 7 bases at J, leaving 5 bases unmatched. The CDR3, as DNA: TGTGCCAGCAGCGTTGGGACAGGGCTTGAAAAACTGTTTTTT. Protein product: CASSVGTGLEKLFF.

The rearrangement joins TRBV6-2 or TRBV6-3 to TRBJ1-4, with TRBD1 identical over 7 bases. This CDR3 is 14 amino acids long. V trimming: 4 bases; J trimming: 4 bases; junction bases outside the gene matches: 3. CDR1 MNHEY and CDR2 SVGEGT come from the germline V gene. CDR3 coding DNA: TGTGCCAGCAGTTCGGGACAGCTTAATGAAAAACTGTTTTTT. Amino acids: CASSSGQLNEKLFF.

This clone was seen at least ten times. The chain uses TRBV27 and TRBJ2-1, with 9 bases lining up with TRBD1. CDR1 and CDR2 (germline): MNHEY, SMNVEV (reference sequence). This CDR3 region has 15 residues. Losses at the gene ends were 4 bases for V and 7 bases for J; bases not matched to a gene: 8. CDR3 in amino acids: CASSSNRGRGNEQFF. CDR3 DNA sequence: TGTGCCAGCAGTTCCAACAGGGGGCGCGGAAATGAGCAGTTCTTC.

This clone was recorded a few times. V usage is TRBV18 and J usage is TRBJ1-1, with no clear D. The CDR3 covers 15 residues. Trimming removed 5 bases at V and 1 base at J, with 14 bases between. In germline, CDR1 is KGHSH, CDR2 LQKENI. The chain's CDR3 is CASSRAGVGNTEAFF. CDR3 nucleotide sequence: TGTGCCAGCTCAAGAGCAGGTGTGGGGAACACTGAAGCTTTCTTT.